The 4 T cell receptor beta chains below all came from one sample that was sequenced in a study of cytomegalovirus exposure and HLA in healthy donors. Repertoires were generated with immunoSEQ multiplex PCR, while TCRdb's copy carries only in-frame clones and drops some. The repertoire includes 230,000 or so clones, around 88% of them detected once, and roughly 3% sits in the top ten. Specimen: PBMCs. All receptors come from a woman between 18 and 29 years old in good health and CMV-seronegative.

This clone was seen a few times. The same CDR3 also results from other DNA sequences found in this sample. The V call is TRBV15, the J call TRBJ2-7, with D possibly being TRBD1 (5 bases). V lost 0 bases and J 6 bases, leaving 15 bases between the germline ends. The CDR3 contains 15 residues. Per germline, CDR1 LNHNV and CDR2 YYDKDF (reference sequence). CDR3 region: CATSRDGRQGGEQYF. In DNA form, the CDR3 reads TGTGCCACCAGCAGAGATGGAAGGCAGGGCGGCGAGCAGTACTTC.

The rearrangement links TRBV11-1 to TRBJ2-7; weak D call: TRBD1 (6 bases). The CDR3 runs 15 residues. V gave up 7 bases and J gave up 0 bases, with 16 bases separating them. The germline CDR1 and CDR2 sequences are SGHAT and FQDESV (reference sequence). As DNA, the CDR3 is TGTGCCAGCACATACACGGGCAGGGGCTCCTACGAGCAGTACTTC. It yields the protein CASTYTGRGSYEQYF. Supplemented by reference TRBV11-1 and TRBJ2-7, the full variable domain reads EAEVAQSPRYKITEKSQAVAFWCDPISGHATLYWYRQILGQGPELLVQFQDESVVDDSQLPKDRFSAERLKGVDSTLKIQPAELGDSAMYLCASTYTGRGSYEQYFGPGTRLTVT.

A few counts support this clone. V usage is TRBV27 and J usage is TRBJ1-2, with unresolved D. V shed 6 bases and J shed 8 bases, with 19 bases lying between them. The CDR3 consists of 14 residues. CDR1 MNHEY and CDR2 SMNVEV come from the germline V gene (reference sequence). CDR3 DNA sequence: TGTGCCAGCAGGGATAACCGGGCGGGAGCGGGCTACACCTTC. It specifies CASRDNRAGAGYTF.

The genes are TRBV4-1 and TRBJ2-7; the D gene is possibly TRBD1 (5 bases). Trimming shortened V by 3 bases and J by 7 bases, and 19 bases separated the two germline ends. The length of the CDR3 is 15 residues. CDR1 and CDR2 from the germline V gene are MGHRA and YSYEKL. CDR3 coding DNA: TGCGCCAGCAGCCATGTACAGGCAAAGAGTGGGGAGCAGTACTTC. It encodes CASSHVQAKSGEQYF.